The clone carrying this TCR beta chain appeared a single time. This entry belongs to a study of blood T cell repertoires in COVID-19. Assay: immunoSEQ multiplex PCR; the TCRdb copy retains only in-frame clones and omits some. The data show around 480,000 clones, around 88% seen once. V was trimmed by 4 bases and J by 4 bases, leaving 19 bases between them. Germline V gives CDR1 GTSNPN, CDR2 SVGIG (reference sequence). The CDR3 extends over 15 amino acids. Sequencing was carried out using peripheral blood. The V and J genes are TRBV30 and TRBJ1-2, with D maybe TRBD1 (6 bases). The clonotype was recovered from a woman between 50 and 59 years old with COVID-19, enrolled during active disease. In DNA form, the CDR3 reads TGTGCCTGGACCCTTGGACAGACGGTGGGCTATGGCTACACCTTC. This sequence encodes CAWTLGQTVGYGYTF.